Below, 19 T cell receptor beta chains from the same sample are listed, as sequenced in a study of regulatory T cells in long-lasting Graves disease. TCR beta libraries were built with iRepertoire HTBI primers and Arm-PCR of CDR3 regions. TCRdb reanalysed the multiplex PCR reads using MiXCR and keeps one entry per CDR3 protein. The profile shows roughly 500,000 distinct CDR3 sequences, 20% to 25% of them singletons. Stated time point: persistent/refractory GD, antithyroid drugs over 5 years with positive TRAb. The TCR library was made from RNA extracted from PBMCs. The sample in question was peripheral blood mononuclear cells (PBMCs), obtained when the disease was refractory, from a patient treated with antithyroid drugs. The origin of the receptors is a female donor with Graves disease.

This clonotype was recorded a few times. The rearrangement joins TRBV12-5 to TRBJ2-2; 7 positions match TRBD2. Germline V gene data show CDR1 as LGHNT and CDR2 as FRNRAP. This CDR3 comprises 13 residues. Unmatched junction bases numbered 5, after V lost 7 bases and J lost 6 bases. CDR3 residues: CASALGGSGELFF. CDR3 bases: TGTGCTAGTGCCCTCGGGGGGTCCGGGGAGCTGTTTTTT.

As concerns this clonotype: One base away lies a much larger clone, so this may be a sequencing read error. This chain links TRBV13 with TRBJ1-5; D perhaps matches TRBD1 (5 bases). The CDR3 extends over 15 amino acids. With 4 bases removed from V and 6 bases from J, the gap between germline ends came to 16 bases. Germline-derived CDR1 and CDR2 are PRHDT and FYEKMQ (reference sequence). The CDR3 region has the DNA TGTGCCAGCAGCTCGTACGGGGGTTGGACTCAGCCCCAGCATTTT. Its translation: CASSSYGGWTQPQHF.

Points on this clonotype: With a much larger clone just one base away, this may be a read error. This chain connects TRBV27 to TRBJ1-2; possible D gene TRBD1, 6 bases. CDR3 length: 15 amino acids. Germline V gives CDR1 MNHEY, CDR2 SMNVEV (reference sequence). CDR3 residues: CASSLSPGDDYGCTF. The CDR3 DNA reads TGTGCCAGCAGTTTGAGTCCAGGGGATGACTATGGCTGCACCTTC.

At least ten counts were recorded for this clonotype. This chain connects TRBV2 to TRBJ1-2, with D maybe TRBD1 (6 bases). The germline gives CDR1 SNHLY, CDR2 FYNNEI. Trimming stripped 6 bases from V and 8 bases from J, with 19 bases between. This CDR3 contains 14 residues. CDR3 amino acids: CASRRDTGLGGYTF. The CDR3 DNA follows: TGTGCCAGCAGACGGGACACCGGATTGGGGGGCTACACCTTC.

This clonotype was observed at least ten times. This chain uses TRBV28 with TRBJ2-7, with 9 positions matching TRBD1. Germline-derived CDR1 and CDR2 are MDHEN and SYDVKM. The trim removed 3 bases at V and 4 bases at J, leaving 7 bases unmatched. This CDR3 region has 15 residues. The CDR3 region is CASSFLGQGVYEQYF. Here the CDR3 DNA reads TGTGCCAGCAGTTTTCTGGGACAGGGAGTATACGAGCAGTACTTC.

This clonotype was counted many times. V gene TRBV12-3 or TRBV12-4 combines with J gene TRBJ2-5, with TRBD1 matching over 7 bases. The CDR3 consists of 15 residues. After removal of 7 bases from V and 4 bases from J, the junction contained 12 bases not matched to a gene. The CDR3 here is CASTRTGRRGETQYF. DNA for the CDR3: TGTGCCAGCACTAGGACAGGCCGAAGGGGAGAGACCCAGTACTTC.

The chain is built from TRBV25-1 and TRBJ1-4, with TRBD1 identical over 7 bases. With V trimmed by 7 bases and J by 5 bases, 4 bases remained unmatched. The CDR3 length is 13 residues. Germline V gene lookup returns CDR1 MGHDK and CDR2 SYGVNS. The CDR3 loop reads CASNDRENEKLFF. The CDR3 coding sequence is TGTGCCAGCAATGACAGGGAGAATGAAAAACTGTTTTTT.

At least ten counts were recorded for this clonotype. The chain combines TRBV27 with TRBJ2-2; D is uncertain. The CDR3 is made up of 13 amino acids. Trimming took 5 bases from V and 8 from J, leaving 12 bases between them. Germline lookup yields CDR1 MNHEY and CDR2 SMNVEV (reference sequence). CDR3 DNA: TGTGCCAGCAGTACTACGTTTGCAGGGGAGCTGTTTTTT. Residues: CASSTTFAGELFF.

This clonotype was counted between two and nine times. The chain has TRBV10-3 and TRBJ1-5; D perhaps matches TRBD1 (5 bases). Germline values: CDR1 ENHRY, CDR2 SYGVKD. This CDR3 contains 15 residues. V lost 8 bases, J lost 1 base, and 15 bases lay in between. This CDR3 reads CAIARDPLSNQPQHF. CDR3 in DNA: TGTGCCATCGCCCGGGACCCATTAAGCAATCAGCCCCAGCATTTT.

The V gene is TRBV5-1, the J gene TRBJ1-2, with 7 bases identical to TRBD1. With V trimmed by 0 bases and J by 7 bases, 6 bases remained unmatched. CDR1 SGHRS and CDR2 YFSETQ come from the germline V gene. This CDR3 is built from 14 residues. The CDR3: CASSLATGSSGYTF. The CDR3 nucleotides read TGCGCCAGCAGCTTGGCGACAGGGTCGTCTGGCTACACCTTC.

Note on this clonotype: One base away lies a much larger clone, so this may be a sequencing read error. The V gene is TRBV28, the J gene TRBJ2-7, with D possibly being TRBD2 (5 bases). This CDR3 spans 19 amino acids. V was clipped by 6 bases and J by 6 bases, with 33 bases between them. Germline V lookup: CDR1 MDHEN, CDR2 SYDVKM. CDR3 amino acids: CASSPHPPVGGSLPCEQYF. The CDR3 coding sequence is TGTGCCAGCAGCCCACACCCCCCGGTGGGTGGGAGTTTACCCTGCGAGCAGTACTTC.

A remark on this clonotype: This may arise from a read error, as a much more abundant clone is one base away. The V and J genes are TRBV27 and TRBJ1-6, with unresolved D. The CDR3 runs to 14 residues. The V end lost 3 bases, the J end lost 5 bases, and 8 bases lay between the germline ends. CDR1 is MNHEY, CDR2 SMNVEV, per germline (reference sequence). CDR3 DNA: TGTGCCAGCAGTTTGAGGCAGAATAATTCACCCCTCCACTTT. Translation: CASSLRQNNSPLHF.

The V and J genes are TRBV7-2 and TRBJ1-1; no reliable D call. The V gene lost 4 bases and the J gene lost 11 bases, with 14 bases spanning the gap. CDR1 and CDR2 from the germline V gene are SGHTA and FQGNSA. This CDR3 is built from 12 residues. CDR3 region: CASSSFLLGAFF. In nucleotides, the CDR3 is TGTGCCAGCAGCTCTTTTCTCCTCGGGGCTTTCTTT.

This clonotype appeared many times. The rearrangement joins TRBV20-1 to TRBJ1-2; 7 bases agree with TRBD1. The CDR3 is 14 residues long. V lost 1 base to trimming and J lost 9 bases; unmatched junction nucleotides: 11. Germline V gene lookup returns CDR1 DFQATT and CDR2 SNEGSKA (reference sequence). This CDR3 reads CSARVGTASRSYTF. For the CDR3, the DNA is TGCAGTGCTAGAGTCGGGACAGCCTCTCGCAGCTACACCTTC.

V and J are TRBV12-3 or TRBV12-4 and TRBJ2-2, with TRBD2 matching over 9 bases. The trim removed 8 bases at V and 4 bases at J, leaving 17 bases unmatched. The CDR3 spans 18 residues. Written as DNA, the CDR3 is TGTGCCAGCCAAGGACTGACCAGGACTAGCGAATTCACCGGGGAGCTGTTTTTT. This translates into CASQGLTRTSEFTGELFF.

This clonotype was detected ten times or more. The chain carries TRBV3-1 and TRBJ2-2; D gene unclear. Germline CDR1 LGHDT, CDR2 YNNKEL (reference sequence). Trimming removed 6 bases from V and 3 bases from J, with 2 bases in between. This CDR3 spans 11 amino acids. The CDR3 nucleotides are TGTGCCAGCAGATACACCGGGGAGCTGTTTTTT. This gives the protein CASRYTGELFF.

The gene calls are TRBV11-2 and TRBJ1-2; D is unclear. The V and J ends lost 3 bases and 9 bases respectively, with 14 bases between them. CDR1 SGHAT and CDR2 FQNNGV come from the germline V gene. This CDR3 has 13 amino acids. CDR3 DNA sequence: TGTGCCAGCAGCTTGGGATGGGTTGGACGCTACACCTTC. Translating it yields CASSLGWVGRYTF.

This clonotype was detected ten times or more. The chain links TRBV7-2 to TRBJ2-2, with a tentative D call TRBD1 (6 bases). The germline V gene has CDR1 SGHTA and CDR2 FQGNSA. Between the trimmed V and J ends, which lost 10 bases and 1 base, there was a span of 13 bases. The CDR3 spans 14 residues. The CDR3 DNA follows: TGTGCCAAAGGGACAAATCAGAACACCGGGGAGCTGTTTTTT. It translates to CAKGTNQNTGELFF. Variable domain in full (rest from reference TRBV7-2 and TRBJ2-2): GAGVSQSPSNKVTEKGKDVELRCDPISGHTALYWYRQSLGQGLEFLIYFQGNSAPDKSGLPSDRFSAERTGGSVSTLTIQRTQQEDSAVYLCAKGTNQNTGELFFGEGSRLTVL.

The sample holds a few counts of this clonotype. This chain connects TRBV28 to TRBJ1-6; 7 bases line up with TRBD1. Germline CDR1 and CDR2: MDHEN and SYDVKM. Trimming at V came to 8 bases and at J to 7 bases, leaving 8 bases not matched to a gene. The length of the CDR3 is 14 residues. The CDR3: CASLTPGQNSPLHF. CDR3 sequence (DNA): TGTGCCAGCTTAACTCCGGGACAGAATTCACCCCTCCACTTT.